Below are 5 T cell receptor beta chains sequenced from a single sample in a study of T cells after posttransplantation cyclophosphamide. Method: immunoSEQ multiplex PCR; TCRdb's copy keeps in-frame clones and lacks some. Singletons are absent from the sample, which has tens of thousands of clones. The material sequenced was PBMCs. The receptor source for this set is a man aged 50 or older in good health, CMV-negative, and a related stem cell transplant donor.

V and J are TRBV7-2 and TRBJ2-3; 11 bases match TRBD2. The CDR3 covers 17 residues. Germline V gives CDR1 SGHTA, CDR2 FQGNSA. V lost 2 bases and J lost 6; bases outside the gene matches: 10. The CDR3, as DNA: TGTGCCAGCAGCTTAAATGGGGTAGCGGGGGGGAGTGATACGCAGTATTTT. Translated, it gives CASSLNGVAGGSDTQYF.

This clone has ten or more counts. The chain links TRBV19 to TRBJ1-1; D gene ambiguous. The germline V gene encodes CDR1 LNHDA and CDR2 SQIVND (reference sequence). CDR3 length: 13 residues. V lost 2 bases, J lost 3 bases, and 7 bases lay in between. The CDR3 DNA reads as TGTGCCAGTAGTATAAGTCGGGACACTGAAGCTTTCTTT. Its protein product is CASSISRDTEAFF.

This clone was recorded many times. The rearrangement joins TRBV19 to TRBJ2-5; D perhaps matches TRBD1 (5 bases). This CDR3 is 14 amino acids long. V was cut by 5 bases and J by 5 bases, with 15 bases left in between. Germline lookup yields CDR1 LNHDA and CDR2 SQIVND (reference sequence). The CDR3 region has the DNA TGTGCCAGTAGTCGGGCAGGGATTTCGGAGACCCAGTACTTC. Translation: CASSRAGISETQYF.

The V gene is TRBV19, the J gene TRBJ1-6, with D possibly matching TRBD1 (6 bases). The CDR3 consists of 13 residues. The V end lost 5 bases, the J end lost 12 bases, and 14 bases lay between the germline ends. The germline V gene encodes CDR1 LNHDA and CDR2 SQIVND (reference sequence). The CDR3 region has the DNA TGTGCCAGTAGTCCAGGGGTCCAGCAACCCCTCCACTTT. It yields the protein CASSPGVQQPLHF.

This clone was observed at least ten times. For the CDR3, the DNA is TGTGCCAGCAGCGTAGGCGGGAGCTCCTACGAGCAGTACTTC. It is translated as CASSVGGSSYEQYF. The chain carries TRBV9 and TRBJ2-7, with 7 nucleotides matching TRBD2. Germline CDR1 is SGDLS and CDR2 is YYNGEE. This CDR3 spans 14 amino acids. J was trimmed by 0 bases and V by 0 bases; bases with no gene match: 0. Full variable domain (remainder filled in from reference TRBV9 and TRBJ2-7): DSGVTQTPKHLITATGQRVTLRCSPRSGDLSVYWYQQSLDQGLQFLIQYYNGEERAKGNILERFSAQQFPDLHSELNLSSLELGDSALYFCASSVGGSSYEQYFGPGTRLTVT.